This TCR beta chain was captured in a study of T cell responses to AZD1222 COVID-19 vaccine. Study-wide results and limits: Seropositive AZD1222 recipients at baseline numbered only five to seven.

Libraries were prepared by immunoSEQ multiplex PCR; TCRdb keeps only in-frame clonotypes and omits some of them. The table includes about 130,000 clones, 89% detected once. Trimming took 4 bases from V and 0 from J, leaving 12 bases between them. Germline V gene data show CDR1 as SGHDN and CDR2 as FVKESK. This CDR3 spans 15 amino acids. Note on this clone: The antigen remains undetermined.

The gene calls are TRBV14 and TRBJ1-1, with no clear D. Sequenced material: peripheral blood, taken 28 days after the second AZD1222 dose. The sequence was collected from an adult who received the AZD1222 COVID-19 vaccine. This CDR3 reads CASSPPGGLNTEAFF. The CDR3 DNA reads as TGTGCCAGCAGCCCCCCGGGAGGACTGAACACTGAAGCTTTCTTT.